This TCR beta chain was profiled in a study of cytomegalovirus exposure and HLA in healthy donors. About the study: Falling in the Caucasian-associated ancestry cluster were 65% to 90% of approximately 400 genotyped donors.

Researchers ran the PCR with 60 Vbeta and 13 Jbeta primers. Clones were read by immunoSEQ multiplex PCR, and TCRdb kept only the in-frame ones, dropping some. With some 120,000 clones in the sample, the ten largest clones hold under 1.3%. The CDR3 contains 13 residues. In germline, CDR1 is SNHLY, CDR2 FYNNEI. Trimming took 5 bases from V and 1 from J, leaving 6 bases between them. The receptor comes from a young man in good health and CMV-seronegative. The chain carries TRBV2 and TRBJ2-1; no firm D call. Sequences were obtained from PBMCs. The CDR3 DNA reads as TGTGCCAGCAGTCCCCCGTCCTACAATGAGCAGTTCTTC. It codes for CASSPPSYNEQFF.